The clone carrying this T cell receptor beta chain was recorded at least ten times. Its cognate antigen is unknown. The source material, RNA transcripts, was used to amplify TCR beta CDR3 regions. TCR CDR3 underwent first-round RT-PCR with the HTBI primer set. Using its own MiXCR run on the multiplex PCR reads, TCRdb lists one record per CDR3 protein. Seen here are some 620,000 distinct CDR3 sequences, roughly 16% observed once, and the top ten hold around 3.9%. Trimming cost V 3 bases and J 5 bases, with 14 bases left between them. The CDR3 has 15 amino acids. The germline V gene has CDR1 MDHEN and CDR2 SYDVKM. This specimen comes from a study of T cells in Graves' hyperthyroidism and ophthalmopathy. General study results and limits: A model using 13 V-J features told ophthalmopathy apart from stable hyperthyroidism. The model predicted ophthalmopathy a median roughly six months before onset.

The clonotype originates from a young woman with Graves' hyperthyroidism. The sample comprised blood. The V call is TRBV28, the J call TRBJ2-1, with a possible D match to TRBD1 (6 bases). CDR3 coding DNA: TGTGCCAGCAGTTTTTACAGGGCGGCACACAATGAGCAGTTCTTC. Its translation is CASSFYRAAHNEQFF.